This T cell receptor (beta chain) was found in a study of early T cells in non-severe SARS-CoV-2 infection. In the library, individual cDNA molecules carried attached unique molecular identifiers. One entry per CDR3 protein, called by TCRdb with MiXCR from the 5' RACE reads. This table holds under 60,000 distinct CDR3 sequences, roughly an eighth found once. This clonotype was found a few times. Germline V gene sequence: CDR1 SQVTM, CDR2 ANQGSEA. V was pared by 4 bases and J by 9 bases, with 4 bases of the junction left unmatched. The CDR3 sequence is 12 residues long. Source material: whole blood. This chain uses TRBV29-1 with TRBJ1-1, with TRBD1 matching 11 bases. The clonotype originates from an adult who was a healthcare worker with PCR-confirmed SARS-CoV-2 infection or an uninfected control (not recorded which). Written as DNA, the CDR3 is TGCAGCGTTGGCCGGACAGGGGGCAAAGCTTTCTTT. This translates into CSVGRTGGKAFF.